One and the same sample provided the 27 T cell receptor beta chains below, sequenced in a study of blood T cell repertoires in COVID-19 (dated by TCRdb to about 2020). Receptors were amplified or captured by the immunoSEQ multiplex PCR assay. TCRdb holds this immuneACCESS table with in-frame rearrangements only. Some clones are missing; in checked studies, unresolved V genes explain under half, and the rest has no known cause. The sample includes some 200,000 clones, with 85% to 90% observed a single time. The ten top clones hold 5.5% to 7% of the sample. The sample taken for sequencing was peripheral blood. The receptors here all came from a man aged 80 or over with acute or convalescent COVID-19.

This clone was observed a few times. The chain has TRBV5-8 and TRBJ1-5; D might be TRBD1 (5 bases). This CDR3 comprises 14 residues. Germline lookup yields CDR1 SGHTS and CDR2 YDEGEE. The V end was cut by 0 bases, the J end by 10 bases, with 14 bases between. CDR3 in DNA: TGTGCCAGCAGCTTGGGGAGACAGTTATTTCCCCAGCATTTT. Protein product: CASSLGRQLFPQHF. The full variable domain, in which reference TRBV5-8 and TRBJ1-5 provide the parts outside the CDR3, is EAGVTQSPTHLIKTRGQQATLRCSPISGHTSVYWYQQALGLGLQFLLWYDEGEERNRGNFPPRFSGRQFPNYSSELNVNALELEDSALYLCASSLGRQLFPQHFGDGTRLSIL.

The CDR3 protein is CASTELAGGPTNTGELFF. In DNA, the CDR3 is TGTGCCAGCACCGAACTAGCGGGAGGGCCTACGAACACCGGGGAGCTGTTTTTT. The genes are TRBV28 and TRBJ2-2; 13 nucleotides line up with TRBD2. Germline V CDR1 and CDR2: MDHEN, SYDVKM. Trimming cost V 7 bases and J 0 bases; bases outside gene matches: 8. There are 18 residues in the CDR3.

The J gene is TRBJ1-5, the V gene TRBV19, with a possible D match to TRBD1 (5 bases). The CDR3 totals 15 residues. Looked up from germline, CDR1 is LNHDA and CDR2 is SQIVND (reference sequence). V was shortened by 1 base and J by 3 bases, with 10 bases between the two germline ends. CDR3 sequence: CASSIGQTLNQPQHF. DNA of the CDR3: TGTGCCAGTAGTATAGGACAGACCCTCAATCAGCCCCAGCATTTT.

The gene calls are TRBV24-1 and TRBJ1-5; 9 positions match TRBD1. Trimming took 4 bases from V and 3 from J; bases not matched to a gene: 3. The V gene's germline CDR1 is KGHDR and CDR2 SFDVKD. The CDR3 runs 15 residues. The CDR3 bases are TGTGCCACCAGTGACGGACAGGGGCCCAATCAGCCCCAGCATTTT. As protein: CATSDGQGPNQPQHF.

V and J are TRBV19 and TRBJ1-2; the match to TRBD1 covers 9 bases. This CDR3 is built from 15 residues. Germline V gives CDR1 LNHDA, CDR2 SQIVND (reference sequence). V gave up 6 bases and J gave up 4 bases; unmatched junction bases: 9. CDR3 DNA sequence: TGTGCCAGTAGCGCGTTGACAGGGGGGACCTATGGCTACACCTTC. Translated, it gives CASSALTGGTYGYTF.

The V and J genes are TRBV15 and TRBJ1-6; D unresolved. Deletions cut 1 base from V and 7 bases from J, with 14 bases between. Germline V gene sequence: CDR1 LNHNV, CDR2 YYDKDF (reference sequence). The CDR3 length is 16 residues. The DNA for the CDR3 is TGTGCCACCAGCAGAGTCCCACTGGGGAGGAATTCACCCCTCCACTTT. It is translated as CATSRVPLGRNSPLHF.

This chain uses TRBV11-2 with TRBJ2-5, with TRBD2 matching 10 bases. Germline V gene data show CDR1 as SGHAT and CDR2 as FQNNGV. The J segment lost 5 bases and the V segment lost 2 bases, leaving 5 bases of the junction unmatched. This CDR3 is 15 amino acids long. The DNA of the CDR3 is TGTGCCAGCAGCTTACTAGCGGGAGAGTTGGAGACCCAGTACTTC. Its translation: CASSLLAGELETQYF.

The chain links TRBV19 to TRBJ1-2, with D tentatively TRBD1 (6 bases). The length of the CDR3 is 12 residues. The germline gives CDR1 LNHDA, CDR2 SQIVND (reference sequence). V shed 6 bases and J shed 4 bases, with 9 bases lying between them. The CDR3 sequence is CASSLDSYGYTF. The DNA of the CDR3 is TGTGCCAGTAGCCTGGACAGCTATGGCTACACCTTC.

The chain couples TRBV6-6 to TRBJ1-4, with D possibly being TRBD1 (6 bases). V was cut by 0 bases and J by 5 bases, with 10 bases left in between. This CDR3 comprises 15 residues. Germline-derived CDR1 and CDR2 are MNHNY and SVGAGI (reference sequence). In DNA form, the CDR3 reads TGTGCCAGCAGTTACTCGGGACAAGTGAATGAAAAACTGTTTTTT. Translating it yields CASSYSGQVNEKLFF.

The chain combines TRBV7-2 with TRBJ1-1; 7 bases match TRBD1. The V gene end was trimmed by 5 bases and the J gene end by 4 bases; junction bases not matched to a gene: 7. The germline gives CDR1 SGHTA, CDR2 FQGNSA. The CDR3 loop spans 14 amino acids. The CDR3 DNA sequence: TGTGCCAGCAGCCGGCCGACAGGGAGCACTGAAGCTTTCTTT. Translated, it gives CASSRPTGSTEAFF.

This rearrangement joins TRBV30 to TRBJ2-1; D remains ambiguous. CDR1 and CDR2 from the germline V gene are GTSNPN and SVGIG (reference sequence). Trimming cost V 1 base and J 6 bases, with 13 bases left between them. CDR3 size: 14 residues. Here the CDR3 DNA reads TGTGCCTGGAGTGATTTCGCTAGTTCCAATGAGCAGTTCTTC. Protein: CAWSDFASSNEQFF.

The V and J genes are TRBV10-1 and TRBJ1-2, with 8 bases matching TRBD1. CDR3 length: 14 residues. CDR1 WNHNN and CDR2 SYGVQD come from the germline V gene (reference sequence). CDR3 amino acids: CRQHLDRGYYGYTF. As DNA, the CDR3 is TGCCGCCAGCATCTAGACAGGGGCTACTATGGCTACACCTTC.

The chain combines TRBV3-1 (or the pseudogene TRBV3-2) with TRBJ2-7; D is perhaps TRBD1 (5 bases). From germline, CDR1 is LGHDT and CDR2 YNNKEL (reference sequence). CDR3 size: 15 residues. Trimming removed 3 bases from V and 2 bases from J, with 14 bases in between. CDR3 nucleotide sequence: TGTGCCAGCAGCCAGATCGCAGGGCTCACCTACGAGCAGTACTTC. The encoded protein is CASSQIAGLTYEQYF.

The CDR3 is CASRTGPQNTEAFF. In nucleotides, the CDR3 is TGTGCCAGTAGGACAGGGCCCCAGAACACTGAAGCTTTCTTT. This chain connects TRBV19 to TRBJ1-1; 7 bases are shared with TRBD1. CDR1 is LNHDA and CDR2 is SQIVND in the germline V gene (reference sequence). The CDR3 is made up of 14 amino acids. V lost 6 bases, J lost 1 base, and 5 bases stayed unmatched.

This chain joins TRBV24-1 and TRBJ1-2; 8 bases agree with TRBD1. This CDR3 is built from 14 residues. Germline values: CDR1 KGHDR, CDR2 SFDVKD. The J segment lost 6 bases and the V segment lost 3 bases, leaving 5 bases of the junction unmatched. CDR3 region: CATSDPKDRDGYTF. In DNA, the CDR3 is TGTGCCACCAGTGATCCGAAGGACAGGGATGGCTACACCTTC.

In this sample, this clone turned up a few times. The CDR3 region is CASSSGTGENQPQHF. CDR3 DNA: TGTGCCAGCAGCTCCGGGACAGGGGAAAATCAGCCCCAGCATTTT. The chain uses TRBV7-2 and TRBJ1-5; TRBD1 agrees at 10 bases. The junction had 4 bases not matched to a gene; V was cut back by 4 bases and J by 4 bases. Germline V gives CDR1 SGHTA, CDR2 FQGNSA. The CDR3 length is 15 residues.

The rearrangement joins TRBV7-8 to TRBJ2-5; TRBD2 matches at 7 bases. This CDR3 has 14 amino acids. CDR1 and CDR2 (germline): SGHVS, FQNEAQ. Unmatched junction bases numbered 5, after V lost 5 bases and J lost 2 bases. This chain's CDR3 is CASSPRAGQETQYF. For the CDR3, the DNA is TGTGCCAGCAGCCCCCGAGCGGGGCAAGAGACCCAGTACTTC.

The table lists this clone with a count of one. The chain links TRBV11-3 to TRBJ2-3, with 8 nucleotides matching TRBD2. Germline V gene sequence: CDR1 SGHNT, CDR2 YENEEA. This CDR3 has 12 residues. Trimming cost V 5 bases and J 5 bases; bases outside gene matches: 0. The CDR3 region has the DNA TGTGCCAGCAGCCGGGGGGGAGATACGCAGTATTTT. Translated, it gives CASSRGGDTQYF.

The chain links TRBV24-1 to TRBJ2-3; TRBD2 matches at 8 bases. Germline trimming cut 7 bases from V and 4 bases from J; bases unmatched to any gene: 12. The CDR3 sequence is 16 residues long. From germline, CDR1 is KGHDR and CDR2 SFDVKD. The CDR3, as DNA: TGTGCCACCAGAACGGGGGGGTCCCGTGGGGCAGATACGCAGTATTTT. It translates to CATRTGGSRGADTQYF.

The chain combines TRBV4-1 with TRBJ2-2; D is perhaps TRBD2 (7 bases). The CDR3 totals 18 residues. Trimming cost V 1 base and J 4 bases, with 19 bases left between them. Germline assignment: CDR1 MGHRA and CDR2 YSYEKL. The CDR3 loop reads CASSQGPGGPTTTGELFF. CDR3 nucleotide sequence: TGCGCCAGCAGCCAAGGCCCGGGGGGCCCTACTACCACCGGGGAGCTGTTTTTT.

The rearrangement links TRBV21-1 to TRBJ2-7; the D call of TRBD1 is as the table states it, not checked on the DNA. TRBV21-1 is designated a pseudogene. This CDR3 spans 12 amino acids. The CDR3 loop is CASSTHSCEQYV. The CDR3 DNA sequence: TGTGCCAGCAGCACACATTCGTGCGAGCAGTACGTC.

V is TRBV10-3 and J is TRBJ2-4; 14 bases fit TRBD2. Germline CDR1 is ENHRY and CDR2 is SYGVKD. Germline trimming cut 5 bases from V and 8 bases from J; bases unmatched to any gene: 8. The CDR3 consists of 16 residues. CDR3 sequence reads: CAISLGLAGGSDIQYF. In DNA form, the CDR3 reads TGTGCCATCAGTTTAGGACTAGCGGGGGGTTCGGACATTCAGTACTTC.

This rearrangement joins TRBV5-6 to TRBJ1-1; TRBD1 might be the D (5 bases). With 5 bases removed from V and 1 base from J, the gap between germline ends came to 12 bases. Germline lookup yields CDR1 SGHDT and CDR2 YYEEEE. CDR3 size: 14 residues. CDR3 amino acids: CASRATASNTEAFF. CDR3 DNA sequence: TGTGCCAGCAGAGCGACAGCTTCGAACACTGAAGCTTTCTTT.

The gene calls are TRBV19 and TRBJ1-1, with 8 bases that match TRBD1. CDR1 LNHDA and CDR2 SQIVND come from the germline V gene (reference sequence). This CDR3 contains 14 residues. V shed 8 bases and J 6 bases; nucleotides not matched to a gene: 11. For the CDR3, the DNA is TGTGCCAGTGACACAGGGGGGTTCTTCCCTGAAGCTTTCTTT. Its translation: CASDTGGFFPEAFF.

This clone has more than one count but fewer than ten. The gene calls are TRBV7-3 and TRBJ1-6; 7 bases agree with TRBD1. From germline, CDR1 is SGHTA and CDR2 FQGTGA. Losses at the gene ends were 5 bases for V and 4 bases for J; bases not matched to a gene: 2. The CDR3 runs to 14 residues. In nucleotides, the CDR3 is TGTGCCAGCAGCGAGGGACAGTATAATTCACCCCTCCACTTT. It yields the protein CASSEGQYNSPLHF.

The chain links TRBV15 to TRBJ1-3; D uncertain. Germline CDR1 is LNHNV and CDR2 is YYDKDF (reference sequence). V was clipped by 0 bases and J by 3 bases, with 9 bases between them. The length of the CDR3 is 15 residues. CDR3: CATSRDNSGGNTIYF. For the CDR3, the DNA is TGTGCCACCAGCAGAGATAACAGTGGTGGAAACACCATATATTTT.

The V and J genes are TRBV27 and TRBJ1-2; D perhaps matches TRBD1 (5 bases). CDR1 is MNHEY, CDR2 SMNVEV, per germline (reference sequence). CDR3 size: 16 residues. V lost 4 bases to trimming and J lost 7 bases, with 22 bases between them. The DNA of the CDR3 is TGTGCCAGCAGTTACGTCCCAAGCCTGGGGCGCGGTGGCTACACCTTC. It translates to CASSYVPSLGRGGYTF.